This is a list of T cell receptor beta chains from one sample in a study of blood T cell repertoires in COVID-19. Clones were sequenced by immunoSEQ multiplex PCR, and TCRdb holds only the in-frame ones, with some missing. The table shows 300,000 to 400,000 clones, with around nine tenths occurring only once. Sequencing input: peripheral blood. The receptor source for this set is a woman between 18 and 29 years old who had recovered from COVID-19. CDR3s include the opening cysteine and the closing phenylalanine or tryptophan. The D gene is left open where the match is weak. Not every row has a clone size; where given, it reads once, few, many or a size class.

d_gene,j_gene,abundance,len,v_gene,CDR3aa,CDR3nt
TRBD1,TRBJ1-6,few,16,TRBV9,CASSVGAGGYNSPLHF,TGTGCCAGCAGCGTAGGGGCAGGGGGTTATAATTCACCCCTCCACTTT
TRBD2,TRBJ2-2,once,16,TRBV7-8,CASSPRLAADTGELFF,TGTGCCAGCAGCCCGAGACTAGCGGCGGACACCGGGGAGCTGTTTTTT
TRBD2,TRBJ2-1,once,15,TRBV11-2,CASSLSGTYYNEQFF,TGTGCCAGCAGCCTTAGCGGGACGTACTACAATGAGCAGTTCTTC
-,TRBJ1-5,-,13,TRBV6-2/TRBV6-3,CASSYLAAAPQHF,TGTGCCAGCAGTTACCTTGCGGCGGCGCCCCAGCATTTT
-,TRBJ1-5,-,13,TRBV19,CASTPGGFQPQHF,TGTGCCAGTACCCCCGGAGGCTTTCAGCCCCAGCATTTT
-,TRBJ1-2,-,12,TRBV6-6,CASSYLTGGYTF,TGTGCCAGCAGTTACCTTACAGGTGGCTACACCTTC
-,TRBJ2-1,-,13,TRBV12-5,CASGLGLAPAQFF,TGTGCTAGTGGTCTAGGACTGGCCCCGGCGCAGTTCTTC
TRBD2,TRBJ2-1,-,15,TRBV7-2,CASSYPGTSGNEQFF,TGTGCCAGCAGCTATCCCGGGACTAGCGGTAATGAGCAGTTCTTC
-,TRBJ2-3,-,14,TRBV5-5,CASSLGGSTDTQYF,TGTGCCAGCAGCTTGGGCGGGAGCACAGATACGCAGTATTTT
-,TRBJ1-5,-,14,TRBV24-1,CATSTTDSNQPQHF,TGTGCCACCAGTACGACAGATAGCAATCAGCCCCAGCATTTT
TRBD2,TRBJ2-1,-,15,TRBV2,CASRVAGGPYNEQFF,TGTGCCAGCAGAGTAGCGGGAGGGCCGTACAATGAGCAGTTCTTC
TRBD1,TRBJ1-1,few,15,TRBV7-9,CASSLRTGAITEAFF,TGTGCCAGCAGCTTACGAACAGGGGCGATCACTGAAGCTTTCTTT
TRBD2,TRBJ2-2,-,16,TRBV19,CASSIRAGGTTGELFF,TGTGCCAGTAGTATTAGGGCGGGAGGGACCACCGGGGAGCTGTTTTTT
TRBD2,TRBJ2-3,-,17,TRBV27,CASSLWPGTSGADTQYF,TGTGCCAGCAGTTTATGGCCCGGGACTAGCGGGGCAGATACGCAGTATTTT
TRBD1,TRBJ2-2,once,15,TRBV4-3,CASSPQDRVPGELFF,TGCGCCAGCAGCCCCCAAGACAGGGTTCCCGGGGAGCTGTTTTTT
TRBD2,TRBJ2-3,-,14,TRBV2,CASLGLAGGDTQYF,TGTGCCAGCCTCGGACTAGCGGGAGGTGATACGCAGTATTTT
-,TRBJ2-3,-,13,TRBV9,CASSVQFADTQYF,TGTGCCAGCAGCGTCCAGTTCGCAGATACGCAGTATTTT
TRBD1,TRBJ2-1,-,13,TRBV12-3/TRBV12-4,CASSRGQGYEQFF,TGTGCCAGCAGTCGAGGACAGGGATATGAGCAGTTCTTC
-,TRBJ1-2,-,13,TRBV20-1,CSASRWSRESYTF,TGCAGTGCTAGTAGATGGTCCAGGGAAAGCTACACCTTC
-,TRBJ2-4,-,14,TRBV15,CATSRGAGANIQYF,TGTGCCACCAGCAGAGGGGCGGGGGCGAACATTCAGTACTTC